Each of the 32 T cell receptor beta chains below was sequenced from the same sample in a study of cytomegalovirus exposure and HLA in healthy donors. The PCR ran on 60 Vbeta and 13 Jbeta primers. TCRdb's copy holds only in-frame clones and misses some; the assay was immunoSEQ multiplex PCR. Here the sample spans about 160,000 clones, around 72% being singletons. Sequenced material: PBMCs. The receptors were sampled from a female donor in good health and CMV-seronegative.

In this sample, this clone turned up a few times. The J gene is TRBJ2-2, the V gene TRBV27; TRBD1 aligns across 8 bases. The CDR3 is 16 residues long. The junction had 5 bases not matched to a gene; V was cut back by 4 bases and J by 1 base. CDR1 is MNHEY, CDR2 SMNVEV, per germline (reference sequence). The CDR3 nucleotides are TGTGCCAGCAGTTCGACAGGGGTGGGGAACACCGGGGAGCTGTTTTTT. Residues: CASSSTGVGNTGELFF.

This sequence joins TRBV2 and TRBJ2-5; 7 positions agree with TRBD2. V gave up 4 bases and J gave up 5 bases; unmatched junction bases: 16. From germline, CDR1 is SNHLY and CDR2 FYNNEI. The CDR3 is 17 amino acids. The chain's CDR3 is CASSVAGTLNGGETQYF. The CDR3 DNA follows: TGTGCCAGCAGTGTGGCGGGAACCCTAAACGGGGGGGAGACCCAGTACTTC.

The CDR3 loop is CASSAGDRRERNYGYTF. The CDR3 nucleotides are TGTGCCAGCTCAGCGGGGGACAGGCGGGAAAGGAACTATGGCTACACCTTC. V and J are TRBV18 and TRBJ1-2; TRBD1 matches at 8 bases. CDR3 length equals 17 residues. Germline-derived CDR1 and CDR2 are KGHSH and LQKENI. V shed 5 bases, J shed 2 bases, and the junction held 13 bases outside the gene matches.

The J gene is TRBJ2-1, the V gene TRBV4-2; 12 bases map to TRBD2. Trimming at V came to 0 bases and at J to 4 bases, leaving 10 bases not matched to a gene. The CDR3 is 19 amino acids. Germline CDR1 LGHNA, CDR2 YNFKEQ. The CDR3: CASSQDPPSGRAGYNEQFF. The CDR3 DNA reads as TGTGCCAGCAGCCAAGATCCTCCTAGCGGGAGGGCCGGATACAATGAGCAGTTCTTC.

This sequence joins TRBV20-1 and TRBJ1-2; tentative D call: TRBD1 (5 bases). The germline gives CDR1 DFQATT, CDR2 SNEGSKA (reference sequence). Trimming took off 1 base at V and 9 bases at J, with 9 bases between the two ends. CDR3 length: 11 amino acids. In DNA, the CDR3 is TGCAGTGCTAGAGGGCCAGGGCGCTACACCTTC. Translating gives CSARGPGRYTF.

The chain employs TRBV11-2 and TRBJ1-4; 7 positions agree with TRBD1. This CDR3 spans 15 amino acids. Trimming removed 1 base from V and 5 bases from J; junction bases left unmatched: 4. Germline CDR1 reads SGHAT; CDR2 reads FQNNGV. This CDR3 reads CASSLAAGGNEKLFF. CDR3 coding DNA: TGTGCCAGCAGCTTAGCGGCAGGGGGGAATGAAAAACTGTTTTTT.

The chain has TRBV18 and TRBJ2-2; TRBD1 is a possible D gene (5 bases). Looked up from germline, CDR1 is KGHSH and CDR2 is LQKENI. Trimming removed 1 base at V and 2 bases at J, with 8 bases between. The CDR3 length is 15 residues. The CDR3 sequence is CASSPQGSNTGELFF. Here the CDR3 DNA reads TGTGCCAGCTCACCACAGGGGTCCAACACCGGGGAGCTGTTTTTT.

V usage is TRBV7-2 and J usage is TRBJ1-3, with D possibly matching TRBD1 (5 bases). With 4 bases removed from V and 0 bases from J, the gap between germline ends came to 19 bases. From germline, CDR1 is SGHTA and CDR2 FQGNSA. This CDR3 has 18 amino acids. DNA for the CDR3: TGTGCCAGCAGCTCCCGTCAGCGGGGCTCAAACTCTGGAAACACCATATATTTT. The encoded protein is CASSSRQRGSNSGNTIYF.

The J gene is TRBJ2-5, the V gene TRBV4-1, with D perhaps TRBD2 (5 bases). The CDR3 covers 13 residues. The germline gives CDR1 MGHRA, CDR2 YSYEKL. V shed 1 base and J shed 4 bases, with 7 bases lying between them. Written as DNA, the CDR3 is TGCGCCAGCAGCCAAGGGGCGGGAGAGACCCAGTACTTC. Translation: CASSQGAGETQYF.

The chain employs TRBV28 and TRBJ1-4; no clear D. From germline, CDR1 is MDHEN and CDR2 SYDVKM. This CDR3 is 14 amino acids long. The germline V and J ends were trimmed by 7 bases and 3 bases, with 12 bases remaining between them. The CDR3 protein is CASNGGKANEKLFF. The DNA of the CDR3 is TGTGCCAGCAACGGAGGGAAGGCTAATGAAAAACTGTTTTTT.

V usage is TRBV4-3 and J usage is TRBJ1-4; D might be TRBD1 (6 bases). V shed 0 bases and J shed 3 bases, with 11 bases lying between them. The CDR3 is made up of 16 amino acids. Germline assignment: CDR1 LGHNA and CDR2 YSLEER. In DNA, the CDR3 is TGCGCCAGCAGCCAAGATCGGGGGGCGGCTAATGAAAAACTGTTTTTT. This gives the protein CASSQDRGAANEKLFF.

This rearrangement joins TRBV4-3 to TRBJ2-7, with TRBD1 matching over 8 bases. Losses at the gene ends were 0 bases for V and 2 bases for J; bases not matched to a gene: 3. The CDR3 covers 15 residues. Germline CDR1 is LGHNA and CDR2 is YSLEER. Here the CDR3 DNA reads TGCGCCAGCAGCCAAGAACAGGGGGGAGCCTACGAGCAGTACTTC. Translated, it gives CASSQEQGGAYEQYF.

The chain employs TRBV7-6 and TRBJ2-3; perhaps TRBD2 as D (5 bases). CDR1 SGHVS and CDR2 FNYEAQ come from the germline V gene. With 1 base removed from V and 1 base from J, the gap between germline ends came to 15 bases. This CDR3 comprises 17 residues. CDR3 in amino acids: CASSLEDGGYGTDTQYF. In nucleotides, the CDR3 is TGTGCCAGCAGCTTAGAGGACGGAGGATACGGCACAGATACGCAGTATTTT. The full variable domain, rest sourced from reference TRBV7-6 and TRBJ2-3, is GAGVSQSPRYKVTKRGQDVALRCDPISGHVSLYWYRQALGQGPEFLTYFNYEAQQDKSGLPNDRFSAERPEGSISTLTIQRTEQRDSAMYRCASSLEDGGYGTDTQYFGPGTRLTVL.

The chain couples TRBV7-2 to TRBJ1-2, with 7 positions matching TRBD1. CDR1 and CDR2 (germline): SGHTA, FQGNSA. This CDR3 has 13 amino acids. The V gene end was trimmed by 7 bases and the J gene end by 3 bases; junction bases not matched to a gene: 5. The CDR3 region has the DNA TGTGCCAGCAAACCGGGACAGTACTATGGCTACACCTTC. Its protein product is CASKPGQYYGYTF.

The chain employs TRBV28 and TRBJ2-3; TRBD2 is a possible D gene (5 bases). The CDR3 contains 14 residues. V gave up 6 bases and J gave up 4 bases, with 14 bases separating them. The germline CDR1 and CDR2 sequences are MDHEN and SYDVKM. As DNA, the CDR3 is TGTGCCAGCAGCTCCCCGGGGTCCGCAGATACGCAGTATTTT. Amino acids: CASSSPGSADTQYF. Supplemented by reference TRBV28 and TRBJ2-3, the full variable domain reads DVKVTQSSRYLVKRTGEKVFLECVQDMDHENMFWYRQDPGLGLRLIYFSYDVKMKEKGDIPEGYSVSREKKERFSLILESASTNQTSMYLCASSSPGSADTQYFGPGTRLTVL.

The V gene is TRBV10-3, the J gene TRBJ1-4, with a possible D match to TRBD1 (5 bases). CDR1 is ENHRY, CDR2 SYGVKD, per germline. CDR3 length: 13 residues. V was trimmed by 11 bases and J by 2 bases, leaving 12 bases between them. DNA for the CDR3: TGTGCCGCCGGCACAGGCACTAATGAAAAACTGTTTTTT. This encodes CAAGTGTNEKLFF.

This sequence joins TRBV2 and TRBJ2-7; TRBD1 agrees at 7 bases. CDR3 length: 14 amino acids. The V gene end was trimmed by 4 bases and the J gene end by 5 bases; junction bases not matched to a gene: 8. CDR1 is SNHLY and CDR2 is FYNNEI in the germline V gene. The chain's CDR3 is CASSGAGTVNEQYF. The CDR3 region has the DNA TGTGCCAGCAGTGGAGCCGGGACAGTTAACGAGCAGTACTTC. The full variable domain, in which reference TRBV2 and TRBJ2-7 provide the parts outside the CDR3, is EPEVTQTPSHQVTQMGQEVILRCVPISNHLYFYWYRQILGQKVEFLVSFYNNEISEKSEIFDDQFSVERPDGSNFTLKIRSTKLEDSAMYFCASSGAGTVNEQYFGPGTRLTVT.

V gene TRBV4-1 combines with J gene TRBJ1-2, with 10 positions matching TRBD1. V lost 3 bases, J lost 5 bases, and 6 bases stayed unmatched. The CDR3 spans 15 residues. The V gene's germline CDR1 is MGHRA and CDR2 YSYEKL. The CDR3 DNA is TGCGCCAGCAGCCAGATAGGGGGACAGGGGTATGGCTACACCTTC. Its protein is CASSQIGGQGYGYTF.

This chain joins TRBV7-9 and TRBJ2-5; tentative D call: TRBD2 (6 bases). The J call may be faulty, since TRBJ2-7 better matches the DNA end. The CDR3 totals 15 residues. CDR1 SEHNR and CDR2 FQNEAQ come from the germline V gene (reference sequence). The CDR3 is CASSLGFASVYEQYF. The CDR3 DNA follows: TGTGCCAGCAGCTTAGGCTTTGCTAGCGTCTACGAGCAGTACTTC.

In DNA, the CDR3 is TGTGCCAGCAGTGAAGCGCCGGGAGATTATCAGCCCCAGCATTTT. Its protein product is CASSEAPGDYQPQHF. This sequence joins TRBV6-1 and TRBJ1-5; no reliable D call. Trimming removed 0 bases at V and 5 bases at J, with 11 bases between. The CDR3 runs to 15 residues. CDR1 is MNHNS, CDR2 SASEGT, per germline.

This clone was counted once. This sequence joins TRBV7-2 and TRBJ1-1; D remains ambiguous. Germline CDR1 is SGHTA and CDR2 is FQGNSA. There are 12 residues in the CDR3. V lost 7 bases and J lost 0, with 6 bases in between. The CDR3, as DNA: TGTGCCAGCAACACAGTGAACACTGAAGCTTTCTTT. Its translation is CASNTVNTEAFF.

Concerning this clone itself: Other nucleotide sequences in the sample specify the same CDR3. The V gene is TRBV2, the J gene TRBJ1-5; no clear D. Germline V gene lookup returns CDR1 SNHLY and CDR2 FYNNEI. This CDR3 comprises 14 residues. V shed 5 bases and J shed 0 bases, with 8 bases lying between them. The CDR3, as DNA: TGTGCCAGCAGTCGACTGAATAGCAATCAGCCCCAGCATTTT. Its translation: CASSRLNSNQPQHF. The whole variable domain, remainder taken from reference TRBV2 and TRBJ1-5, is EPEVTQTPSHQVTQMGQEVILRCVPISNHLYFYWYRQILGQKVEFLVSFYNNEISEKSEIFDDQFSVERPDGSNFTLKIRSTKLEDSAMYFCASSRLNSNQPQHFGDGTRLSIL.

This clone was seen a single time. The genes are TRBV18 and TRBJ1-1; 10 nucleotides line up with TRBD1. Germline CDR1 reads KGHSH; CDR2 reads LQKENI. The CDR3 runs 16 residues. V lost 3 bases to trimming and J lost 4 bases; unmatched junction nucleotides: 8. CDR3 in amino acids: CASSPGQGILGTEAFF. The DNA of the CDR3 is TGTGCCAGCTCACCGGGACAGGGGATTTTGGGCACTGAAGCTTTCTTT.

V is TRBV5-1 and J is TRBJ2-1, with 10 bases aligning to TRBD2. Germline-derived CDR1 and CDR2 are SGHRS and YFSETQ. This CDR3 is built from 13 residues. V shed 5 bases and J 10 bases; nucleotides not matched to a gene: 6. The CDR3 loop reads CASRRLAGGEQFF. The CDR3 coding sequence is TGCGCCAGCAGGAGACTAGCGGGTGGGGAGCAGTTCTTC.

This clone was counted a few times. The genes are TRBV29-1 and TRBJ1-1, with a tentative D call TRBD1 (6 bases). CDR1 and CDR2 from the germline V gene are SQVTM and ANQGSEA. Trimming shortened V by 7 bases and J by 3 bases, and 15 bases separated the two germline ends. There are 13 residues in the CDR3. CDR3 protein: CSAAGARDTEAFF. The CDR3 DNA sequence: TGCAGCGCTGCAGGGGCGAGGGACACTGAAGCTTTCTTT.

V gene TRBV7-3 combines with J gene TRBJ2-1; D is possibly TRBD1 (6 bases). This CDR3 has 15 residues. The germline V gene encodes CDR1 SGHTA and CDR2 FQGTGA. Trimming left V 5 bases short and J 0 bases short, with 11 bases between. The CDR3 loop is CASSARGDSYNEQFF. As DNA, the CDR3 is TGTGCCAGCAGCGCCAGGGGCGACTCCTACAATGAGCAGTTCTTC.

The genes are TRBV5-1 and TRBJ1-2, with D maybe TRBD1 (6 bases). The CDR3 is 14 residues long. The germline V gene encodes CDR1 SGHRS and CDR2 YFSETQ. The V end was cut by 4 bases, the J end by 6 bases, with 16 bases between. CDR3 coding DNA: TGCGCCAGCAGCCCCCCGACAGGCGCCGATGGCTACACCTTC. Residues: CASSPPTGADGYTF. Looking up the rest from reference TRBV5-1 and TRBJ1-2 gives the full variable domain: KAGVTQTPRYLIKTRGQQVTLSCSPISGHRSVSWYQQTPGQGLQFLFEYFSETQRNKGNFPGRFSGRQFSNSRSEMNVSTLELGDSALYLCASSPPTGADGYTFGSGTRLTVV.

V is TRBV5-1 and J is TRBJ2-3; 8 bases map to TRBD2. Looked up from germline, CDR1 is SGHRS and CDR2 is YFSETQ. V lost 5 bases to trimming and J lost 2 bases; unmatched junction nucleotides: 19. The CDR3 has 19 residues. The CDR3 coding sequence is TGCGCCAGCAGGCGGGGGAGGCGCGGGAGCGGGGGAGACACAGATACGCAGTATTTT. Its translation: CASRRGRRGSGGDTDTQYF.

This clone was seen only a few times. The chain links TRBV2 to TRBJ2-4; the match to TRBD1 covers 10 bases. CDR1 is SNHLY and CDR2 is FYNNEI in the germline V gene. The J segment lost 7 bases and the V segment lost 5 bases, leaving 2 bases of the junction unmatched. This CDR3 contains 13 residues. This chain's CDR3 is CASSRTGGNIQYF. In DNA, the CDR3 is TGTGCCAGCAGTCGGACAGGGGGGAACATTCAGTACTTC.

The V gene is TRBV5-1, the J gene TRBJ2-5; the D is unclear. Germline V CDR1 and CDR2: SGHRS, YFSETQ. The CDR3 consists of 14 residues. The V end lost 0 bases, the J end lost 5 bases, and 11 bases lay between the germline ends. CDR3 sequence reads: CASSLDTPWETQYF. In DNA form, the CDR3 reads TGCGCCAGCAGCTTGGACACCCCCTGGGAGACCCAGTACTTC.

This clone occurred a few times. J is TRBJ2-7 and V is TRBV29-1, with D possibly matching TRBD2 (7 bases). The CDR3 contains 14 residues. V was trimmed by 6 bases and J by 5 bases, leaving 20 bases between them. Germline values: CDR1 SQVTM, CDR2 ANQGSEA. CDR3 sequence (DNA): TGCAGCGTCCATCCGGTGGGGGGGCGCGACGAGCAGTACTTC. Translating it yields CSVHPVGGRDEQYF.

This chain connects TRBV6-5 to TRBJ2-3; TRBD1 aligns across 8 bases. Germline lookup yields CDR1 MNHEY and CDR2 SVGAGI. The CDR3 is made up of 15 amino acids. Trimming took 10 bases from V and 6 from J; bases not matched to a gene: 15. The chain's CDR3 is CATRGTGHTWDTQYF. For the CDR3, the DNA is TGTGCCACCAGAGGGACAGGACACACATGGGATACGCAGTATTTT.